Below, one T cell receptor beta chain is given with its context. Its specificity is not known. Between the trimmed V and J ends, which lost 5 bases and 2 bases, there was a span of 12 bases. The CDR3 spans 14 residues. Germline CDR1 reads WSHSY; CDR2 reads SAAADI. The source of the sample is a study of OX40 agonist ivuxolimab in advanced cancers. Study-level background: Aged roughly 23 to 79 with a mean of approximately 57 years, they were around 83% male.

Study results and caveats: In the expanded peripheral T cells, antigen specificity was never determined.

Data came from immunoSEQ multiplex PCR; TCRdb stores just in-frame clones and leaves some out. The sample includes 80,000 to 95,000 clones, approximately 83% of them seen just once. Sampling times: baseline, cycle 4 day 1, cycle 7 day 1. The gene calls are TRBV10-2 and TRBJ2-5, with a tentative D call TRBD2 (6 bases). The sequencing used CD4+ or CD8+ T cells sorted from blood, collected in a trial of the OX40 agonist ivuxolimab. The clonotype originates from an adult with an advanced solid tumor such as melanoma, head and neck, liver or kidney cancer. In DNA, the CDR3 is TGCGCCAGCAGTCCTACGGGACTTCAAGAGACCCAGTACTTC. Protein: CASSPTGLQETQYF.